The T cell receptor beta chain described here comes from a study of T cells after yellow fever vaccination. As for the study in general: SMART-Seq v4 Ultra Low Input prepared libraries from low-cell fractions.

General study points: The booster response re-showed most primary clones: about 96% CD4, more than 80% CD8.

Germline V gene sequence: CDR1 DFQATT, CDR2 SNEGSKA (reference sequence). The CDR3 spans 14 residues. V gave up 6 bases and J gave up 0 bases, with 12 bases separating them. With regard to this clonotype: The antigen remains undetermined.

5'RACE template switching produced TCR cDNA carrying a universal primer site and UMIs. TCRdb used MiXCR to reprocess the 5' RACE reads, holding one entry per CDR3 protein. The table shows 500,000 to 650,000 distinct CDR3 sequences, with 9% to 15% occurring only once. The receptor was derived from a man aged 25 to 45 who received the YFV17D yellow fever vaccine. This sequence joins TRBV20-1 and TRBJ2-1; D call uncertain. Sequencing was performed on PBMCs, taken on the day of the yellow fever booster vaccination. CDR3 loop: CSAKTGSSYNEQFF. CDR3 coding DNA: TGCAGTGCAAAGACGGGTAGCTCCTACAATGAGCAGTTCTTC.